This T cell receptor (beta chain) was sequenced in a study of neoadjuvant anti-PD-1 for oral cavity cancer. The ends were cut back, 6 bases at V and 4 bases at J, with 18 bases in the middle. The germline V gene has CDR1 MDHEN and CDR2 SYDVKM. CDR3 size: 15 residues. Only in-frame clones appear in the TCRdb table, and some are missing; sequencing was by immunoSEQ multiplex PCR. The sample holds approximately 7,800 clones, 50% to 75% seen once. This chain links TRBV28 with TRBJ1-1, with D possibly being TRBD1 (5 bases). The starting material was tumor tissue, obtained before nivolumab (anti-PD-1) treatment. The TCR sequence derives from a person between 40 and 80 years old with oral cavity squamous cell carcinoma. The CDR3 region is CASRFLGFGGTEAFF. Here the CDR3 DNA reads TGTGCCAGCAGATTCCTCGGATTCGGGGGCACTGAAGCTTTCTTT.